The entry below gives a single T cell receptor (beta chain) sequence along with its context. The sample originates from a study of OX40 agonist ivuxolimab in advanced cancers. Study summary: Participants, about 83% male, averaged roughly 55 years of age, ranging from roughly 23 to 90.

CDR3 length equals 16 residues. CDR1 is KGHSH and CDR2 is LQKENI in the germline V gene. With 2 bases clipped from V and 3 bases from J, the junction kept 8 bases outside the gene matches. Libraries were prepared by immunoSEQ multiplex PCR; TCRdb keeps only in-frame clonotypes and omits some of them. Among about 43,000 clones, around 88% were seen once, and the ten largest hold 14% to 15%. This receptor was obtained from an adult with an advanced solid tumor such as melanoma, head and neck, liver or kidney cancer. The sequenced sample was CD4+ or CD8+ T cells sorted from blood, obtained in a trial of the OX40 agonist ivuxolimab. The chain employs TRBV18 and TRBJ1-2; 8 bases are shared with TRBD1. The CDR3 region is CASSPKYTGGDYGYTF. The CDR3 DNA reads as TGTGCCAGCTCACCAAAATATACAGGGGGTGACTATGGCTACACCTTC.